This T cell receptor beta chain was retrieved from a study of OX40 agonist ivuxolimab in advanced cancers. Overall study context: An agonistic human IgG2 monoclonal antibody against OX40 (CD134) was given. Three partial responders included one hepatocellular carcinoma patient and two cutaneous melanoma patients.

The length of the CDR3 is 17 residues. This clone was counted once. Its antigen is unknown. Assay: immunoSEQ multiplex PCR; the TCRdb copy retains only in-frame clones and omits some. The data hold fewer than 70,000 clones, with 70% to 90% observed a single time. Findings of the study overall: More expanded clones were found, on average, in CD8+ than in CD4+ T cells.

The sequence was obtained from an adult with an advanced solid tumor such as melanoma, head and neck, liver or kidney cancer. The source material was CD4+ or CD8+ T cells sorted from blood, sampled in a trial of the OX40 agonist ivuxolimab. The V and J genes are TRBV21-1 and TRBJ2-7; whether TRBD1, the table's D call, matches the DNA was not checked. TRBV21-1 is labeled a pseudogene. The chain's CDR3 is CASSTVDSLTARYEQYF. CDR3 nucleotide sequence: TGTGCCAGCAGCACGGTCGACTCTTTGACAGCCCGCTACGAGCAGTACTTC.